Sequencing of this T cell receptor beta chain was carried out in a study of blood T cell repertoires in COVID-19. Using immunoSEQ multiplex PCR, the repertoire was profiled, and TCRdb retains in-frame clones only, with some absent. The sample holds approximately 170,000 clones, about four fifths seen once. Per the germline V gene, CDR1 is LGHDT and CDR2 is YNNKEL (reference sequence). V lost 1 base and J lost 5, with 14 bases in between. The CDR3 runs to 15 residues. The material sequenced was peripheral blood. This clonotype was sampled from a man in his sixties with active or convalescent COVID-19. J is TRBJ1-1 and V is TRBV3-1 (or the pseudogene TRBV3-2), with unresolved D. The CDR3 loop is CASSQGIGRGTEAFF. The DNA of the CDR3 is TGTGCCAGCAGCCAAGGAATAGGGCGGGGAACTGAAGCTTTCTTT.